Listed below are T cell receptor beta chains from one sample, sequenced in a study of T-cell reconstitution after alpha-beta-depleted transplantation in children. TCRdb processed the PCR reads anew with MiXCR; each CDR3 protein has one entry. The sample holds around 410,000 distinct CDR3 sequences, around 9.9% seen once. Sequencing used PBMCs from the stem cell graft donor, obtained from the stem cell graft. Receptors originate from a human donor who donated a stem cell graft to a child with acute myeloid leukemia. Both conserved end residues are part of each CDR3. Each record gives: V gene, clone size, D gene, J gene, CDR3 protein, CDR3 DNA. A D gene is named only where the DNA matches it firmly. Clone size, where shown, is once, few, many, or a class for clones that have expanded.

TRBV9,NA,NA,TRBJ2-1,CASSVGWGARYNEQFF,TGTGCCAGCAGCGTAGGGTGGGGGGCACGTTACAATGAGCAGTTCTTC
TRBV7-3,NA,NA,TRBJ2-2,CASSSNRARGTGELFF,TGTGCCAGCAGCTCAAACAGGGCCCGAGGCACCGGGGAGCTGTTTTTT
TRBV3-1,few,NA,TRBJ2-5,CASSQEPQRQETQYF,TGTGCCAGCAGCCAAGAGCCCCAGAGACAAGAGACCCAGTACTTC
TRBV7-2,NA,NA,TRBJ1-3,CASSPRPGVSSGNTIYF,TGTGCCAGCAGCCCGAGGCCAGGGGTGTCGTCTGGAAACACCATATATTTT
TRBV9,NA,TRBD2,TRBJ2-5,CASSTRGGGQETQYF,TGTGCCAGCAGCACCCGCGGCGGGGGCCAAGAGACCCAGTACTTC
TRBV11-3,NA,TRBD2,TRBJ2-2,CASSLDGSGRSGELFF,TGTGCCAGCAGCTTAGATGGTAGCGGGAGAAGCGGGGAGCTGTTTTTT
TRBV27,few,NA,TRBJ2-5,CASSRPPGGAQYF,TGTGCCAGCAGTAGACCCCCTGGTGGGGCCCAGTACTTC
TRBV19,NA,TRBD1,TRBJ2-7,CASSTVQGSAHEQYF,TGTGCCAGTAGTACTGTACAGGGGTCGGCCCACGAGCAGTACTTC
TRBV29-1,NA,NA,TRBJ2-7,CSVEDTDNYEQYF,TGCAGCGTTGAAGATACGGACAACTACGAGCAGTACTTC
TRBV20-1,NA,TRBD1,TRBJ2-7,CSAGTGGGVYYEQYF,TGCAGTGCCGGAACAGGGGGCGGCGTTTATTACGAGCAGTACTTC
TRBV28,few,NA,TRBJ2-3,CASSLGYADTQYF,TGTGCCAGCAGTTTAGGCTACGCAGATACGCAGTATTTT
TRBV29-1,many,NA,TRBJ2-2,CSVEVPGRTGELFF,TGCAGCGTTGAAGTGCCGGGGCGCACCGGGGAGCTGTTTTTT
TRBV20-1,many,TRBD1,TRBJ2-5,CSAPKTGPETQYF,TGCAGTGCCCCTAAGACAGGGCCAGAGACCCAGTACTTC
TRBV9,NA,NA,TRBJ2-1,CASSVLTGMEQFF,TGTGCCAGCAGCGTTTTGACCGGGATGGAGCAGTTCTTC
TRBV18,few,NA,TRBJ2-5,CASGLGQETQYF,TGTGCCAGCGGGCTAGGACAAGAGACCCAGTACTTC